Shown below are 21 T cell receptor beta chains from a single sample sequenced in a study of cytomegalovirus exposure and HLA in healthy donors. Primers: 60 Vbeta forward and 13 Jbeta reverse. TCRdb keeps only in-frame clones here, not all; method: immunoSEQ multiplex PCR. Seen here are tens of thousands of clones, roughly 70% observed once, and the top ten hold nearly 25%. Sequenced sample: PBMCs. The receptor set was obtained from a man in his forties or fifties in good health and CMV-seropositive.

The chain links TRBV28 to TRBJ1-5; D remains ambiguous. The CDR3 length is 14 residues. The germline V gene has CDR1 MDHEN and CDR2 SYDVKM. The V and J ends lost 6 bases and 0 bases respectively, with 9 bases between them. CDR3 in amino acids: CASRSGGSNQPQHF. CDR3 bases: TGTGCCAGCAGGTCGGGAGGTAGCAATCAGCCCCAGCATTTT.

The V and J genes are TRBV5-4 and TRBJ2-3; 14 nucleotides line up with TRBD2. The length of the CDR3 is 17 residues. The V segment lost 4 bases and the J segment 5 bases; nucleotides outside the gene matches: 9. Germline CDR1 is SGHNT and CDR2 is YYREEE (reference sequence). In nucleotides, the CDR3 is TGTGCCAGCAGCCGAGGGGGACTAGCGGGAGTGGGAGATACGCAGTATTTT. It is translated as CASSRGGLAGVGDTQYF. The full variable domain, its missing parts supplied by reference TRBV5-4 and TRBJ2-3, is ETGVTQSPTHLIKTRGQQVTLRCSSQSGHNTVSWYQQALGQGPQFIFQYYREEENGRGNFPPRFSGLQFPNYSSELNVNALELDDSALYLCASSRGGLAGVGDTQYFGPGTRLTVL.

This chain links TRBV15 with TRBJ2-7, with D possibly being TRBD1 (5 bases). Germline loops: CDR1 LNHNV, CDR2 YYDKDF (reference sequence). V was shortened by 1 base and J by 2 bases, with 18 bases between the two germline ends. The CDR3 runs to 17 residues. Here the CDR3 DNA reads TGTGCCACCAGCAGAGGCCTCAGAGATCCCAGGGCCTACGAGCAGTACTTC. Amino acid sequence: CATSRGLRDPRAYEQYF.

The chain couples TRBV7-9 to TRBJ1-2; tentative D call: TRBD1 (6 bases). This CDR3 region has 16 residues. CDR1 SEHNR and CDR2 FQNEAQ come from the germline V gene (reference sequence). Deletions cut 5 bases from V and 1 base from J, with 17 bases between. CDR3 DNA: TGTGCCAGCAGCCTAATGGCAGGGGTGGATAACTATGGCTACACCTTC. This translates into CASSLMAGVDNYGYTF.

Remarks on this clone: The conserved phenylalanine or tryptophan normally closing the CDR3 is absent here, so this likely arose from a read error. The limits of the CDR3 on the DNA are not certain, so only TCRdb's listed CDR3 is given. J is TRBJ1-6 and V is TRBV18. From germline, CDR1 is KGHSH and CDR2 LQKENI. The CDR3 length is 11 residues, termini included. CDR3 region: CASSPLNPLKL.

In this sample, this clone turned up once. V usage is TRBV2 and J usage is TRBJ2-2; 7 bases line up with TRBD1. Per germline, CDR1 SNHLY and CDR2 FYNNEI. With 6 bases clipped from V and 0 bases from J, the junction kept 4 bases outside the gene matches. This CDR3 is 15 amino acids long. CDR3 amino acids: CASRGQQTNTGELFF. CDR3 nucleotides: TGTGCCAGCAGGGGACAGCAAACGAACACCGGGGAGCTGTTTTTT.

The chain combines TRBV5-4 with TRBJ1-1, with D hard to call. The V and J ends lost 1 base and 5 bases respectively, with 9 bases between them. Germline-derived CDR1 and CDR2 are SGHNT and YYREEE (reference sequence). This CDR3 region has 13 residues. CDR3: CASSLSPSTEAFF. As DNA, the CDR3 is TGTGCCAGCAGCTTGAGTCCGAGTACTGAAGCTTTCTTT.

The chain employs TRBV30 and TRBJ1-5; 7 positions agree with TRBD1. Germline CDR1 and CDR2: GTSNPN and SVGIG (reference sequence). V trimming: 2 bases; J trimming: 2 bases; junction bases outside the gene matches: 3. CDR3 length: 14 residues. The CDR3 DNA follows: TGTGCCTGGAGTCTAACAGGGGGCAATCAGCCCCAGCATTTT. This sequence encodes CAWSLTGGNQPQHF.

V and J are TRBV2 and TRBJ2-1, with 8 bases identical to TRBD2. This CDR3 is 15 amino acids long. CDR1 and CDR2 from the germline V gene are SNHLY and FYNNEI. V lost 5 bases, J lost 4 bases, and 7 bases stayed unmatched. CDR3 bases: TGTGCCAGCAGTCTTACTAGCGGAGCTTACAATGAGCAGTTCTTC. Translation: CASSLTSGAYNEQFF.

CDR3 nucleotide sequence: TGCAGCACCGACCCACAGGGAACCGGGGAGCTGTTTTTT. It specifies CSTDPQGTGELFF. The chain recombines TRBV29-1 with TRBJ2-2, with TRBD1 as a possible D gene (6 bases). The ends were cut back, 8 bases at V and 5 bases at J, with 15 bases in the middle. Germline loops: CDR1 SQVTM, CDR2 ANQGSEA. This CDR3 is built from 13 residues.

The gene calls are TRBV28 and TRBJ2-7; the D gene is possibly TRBD1 (5 bases). The V gene's germline CDR1 is MDHEN and CDR2 SYDVKM. The CDR3 consists of 15 residues. With 5 bases removed from V and 2 bases from J, the gap between germline ends came to 16 bases. CDR3 in DNA: TGTGCCAGCAGTCAGGGATTCGGCCGGCCCTACGAGCAGTACTTC. Amino acid sequence: CASSQGFGRPYEQYF.

The rearrangement links TRBV7-6 to TRBJ1-5; D might be TRBD1 (6 bases). Trimming cost V 1 base and J 3 bases, with 13 bases left between them. Germline values: CDR1 SGHVS, CDR2 FNYEAQ. CDR3 length equals 16 residues. The CDR3 sequence: CASSLEGGGTNQPQHF. In DNA, the CDR3 is TGTGCCAGCAGCTTAGAAGGGGGGGGTACCAATCAGCCCCAGCATTTT.

The CDR3 loop reads CASSPLKLMGGQETQYF. In DNA, the CDR3 is TGCGCCAGCAGTCCCCTCAAGCTGATGGGGGGCCAAGAGACCCAGTACTTC. The V gene is TRBV5-1, the J gene TRBJ2-5, with a tentative D call TRBD2 (6 bases). The germline gives CDR1 SGHRS, CDR2 YFSETQ. This CDR3 spans 17 amino acids. Trimming shortened V by 5 bases and J by 1 base, and 21 bases separated the two germline ends.

In this sample, this clone turned up a few times. The chain links TRBV29-1 to TRBJ1-2; D is undetermined. Germline V CDR1 and CDR2: SQVTM, ANQGSEA. The CDR3 is made up of 12 amino acids. Trimming stripped 5 bases from V and 6 bases from J, with 13 bases between. CDR3 coding DNA: TGCAGCGTTACCGACTGGCGTCATGGCTACACCTTC. This sequence encodes CSVTDWRHGYTF. Full variable domain (rest looked up from reference TRBV29-1 and TRBJ1-2): SAVISQKPSRDICQRGTSLTIQCQVDSQVTMMFWYRQQPGQSLTLIATANQGSEATYESGFVIDKFPISRPNLTFSTLTVSNMSPEDSSIYLCSVTDWRHGYTFGSGTRLTVV.

This chain joins TRBV5-1 and TRBJ1-4; maybe TRBD1 (5 bases). This CDR3 region has 14 residues. CDR1 is SGHRS, CDR2 YFSETQ, per germline. The V end lost 4 bases, the J end lost 7 bases, and 14 bases lay between the germline ends. CDR3 coding DNA: TGCGCCAGCAGCCGGGACGGCGGGGGTGAAAAACTGTTTTTT. Encoded protein: CASSRDGGGEKLFF.

The CDR3: CAWSELANNEQFF. As DNA, the CDR3 is TGTGCCTGGAGTGAACTAGCAAACAATGAGCAGTTCTTC. This chain connects TRBV30 to TRBJ2-1; the D gene is possibly TRBD2 (6 bases). There are 13 residues in the CDR3. Per the germline V gene, CDR1 is GTSNPN and CDR2 is SVGIG (reference sequence). V was shortened by 1 base and J by 5 bases, with 9 bases between the two germline ends.

The chain uses TRBV27 and TRBJ1-2, with 7 bases identical to TRBD1. The CDR3 is 13 residues long. Germline V gene sequence: CDR1 MNHEY, CDR2 SMNVEV (reference sequence). The junction had 1 base not matched to a gene; V was cut back by 4 bases and J by 2 bases. The CDR3 bases are TGTGCCAGCAGTTCGGGACAGAACTATGGCTACACCTTC. Translating gives CASSSGQNYGYTF.

This clone has just a few counts. The chain has TRBV30 and TRBJ2-2, with a possible D match to TRBD1 (6 bases). The CDR3 runs 15 residues. V gave up 3 bases and J gave up 4 bases, with 15 bases separating them. Germline V gives CDR1 GTSNPN, CDR2 SVGIG (reference sequence). CDR3 nucleotide sequence: TGTGCCTGGAGGAGCAGGGGTCATAGCACCGGGGAGCTGTTTTTT. It codes for CAWRSRGHSTGELFF.

This clone was detected only once. The CDR3 DNA reads as TGTGCCAGCAGTGGTGCCAGGGATCCCAATCAGCCCCAGCATTTT. Translated, it gives CASSGARDPNQPQHF. The chain employs TRBV2 and TRBJ1-5; a possible D gene is TRBD1 (5 bases). The CDR3 spans 15 residues. Germline lookup yields CDR1 SNHLY and CDR2 FYNNEI. The V end lost 4 bases, the J end lost 3 bases, and 13 bases lay between the germline ends.

This clone was detected only a few times. The chain joins TRBV13 to TRBJ1-1, with D maybe TRBD1 (5 bases). This CDR3 is 15 amino acids long. Looked up from germline, CDR1 is PRHDT and CDR2 is FYEKMQ (reference sequence). V was clipped by 4 bases and J by 3 bases, with 15 bases between them. The CDR3 region has the DNA TGTGCCAGCAGCTCAGACAGCACCTGGGACACTGAAGCTTTCTTT. Translated: CASSSDSTWDTEAFF. Full variable domain (rest looked up from reference TRBV13 and TRBJ1-1): AAGVIQSPRHLIKEKRETATLKCYPIPRHDTVYWYQQGPGQDPQFLISFYEKMQSDKGSIPDRFSAQQFSDYHSELNMSSLELGDSALYFCASSSDSTWDTEAFFGQGTRLTVV.

This clone was recorded a few times. The V gene is TRBV6-1, the J gene TRBJ2-3; unclear D gene. Per germline, CDR1 MNHNS and CDR2 SASEGT. V was clipped by 3 bases and J by 8 bases, with 9 bases between them. The CDR3 runs 12 residues. This chain's CDR3 is CASSDLSSTQYF. Here the CDR3 DNA reads TGTGCCAGCAGTGACTTATCCTCTACGCAGTATTTT.